This TCR beta chain was recorded in a study of early T cells in non-severe SARS-CoV-2 infection. Study in general: Unpaired chains resulted from sequencing bulk RNA of unsorted whole blood.

Study findings and constraints: Using VDJdb, the matching emphasized anti-spike CD8 responses while missing private and CD4 specificities.

Unique molecular identifiers (one per individual cDNA molecule) were attached. Using its own MiXCR run on the 5' RACE reads, TCRdb lists one record per CDR3 protein. Of tens of thousands of distinct CDR3 sequences detected, 15% to 18% appear once; the ten largest clones hold roughly 12%. About this clonotype: The antigen is unknown.

The CDR3 has 17 residues. The V segment lost 2 bases and the J segment 2 bases; nucleotides outside the gene matches: 4. Sequenced: whole blood. The chain carries TRBV6-7 and TRBJ2-7; 15 bases are a match to TRBD2. TRBV6-7 counts as an open reading frame of uncertain function. The clonotype was recovered from an adult who was a healthcare worker with PCR-confirmed SARS-CoV-2 infection or an uninfected control (not recorded which). The CDR3 DNA is TGTGCCAGCAGTTACACGTGGACTAGCGGGAGGGCCTACGAGCAGTACTTC. The encoded protein is CASSYTWTSGRAYEQYF.